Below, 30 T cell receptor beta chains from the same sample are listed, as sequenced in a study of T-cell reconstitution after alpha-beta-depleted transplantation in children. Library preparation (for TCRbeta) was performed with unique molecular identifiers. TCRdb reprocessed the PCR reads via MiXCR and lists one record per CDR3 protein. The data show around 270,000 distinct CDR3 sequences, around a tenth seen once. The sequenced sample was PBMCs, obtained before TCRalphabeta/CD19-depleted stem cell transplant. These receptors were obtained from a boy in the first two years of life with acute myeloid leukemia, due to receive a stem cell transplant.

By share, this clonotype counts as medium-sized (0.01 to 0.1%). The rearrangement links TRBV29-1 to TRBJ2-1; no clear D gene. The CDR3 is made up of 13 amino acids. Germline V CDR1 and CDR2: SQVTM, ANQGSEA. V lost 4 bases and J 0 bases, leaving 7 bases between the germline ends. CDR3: CSVGQSSYNEQFF. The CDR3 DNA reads TGCAGCGTTGGCCAAAGCTCCTACAATGAGCAGTTCTTC.

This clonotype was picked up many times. CDR3 protein: CASSLSRAQETQYF. The CDR3 bases are TGTGCCAGCAGTTTATCAAGGGCTCAAGAGACCCAGTACTTC. The chain uses TRBV28 and TRBJ2-5; D is ambiguous. Germline loops: CDR1 MDHEN, CDR2 SYDVKM. The CDR3 is made up of 14 amino acids. Trimming removed 1 base from V and 2 bases from J, with 8 bases in between. Variable domain in full (rest from reference TRBV28 and TRBJ2-5): DVKVTQSSRYLVKRTGEKVFLECVQDMDHENMFWYRQDPGLGLRLIYFSYDVKMKEKGDIPEGYSVSREKKERFSLILESASTNQTSMYLCASSLSRAQETQYFGPGTRLLVL.

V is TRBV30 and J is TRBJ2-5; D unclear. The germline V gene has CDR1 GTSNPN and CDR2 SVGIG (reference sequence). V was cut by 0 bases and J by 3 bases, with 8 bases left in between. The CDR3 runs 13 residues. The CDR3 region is CAWSVGLEETQYF. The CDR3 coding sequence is TGTGCCTGGAGTGTGGGGTTGGAAGAGACCCAGTACTTC. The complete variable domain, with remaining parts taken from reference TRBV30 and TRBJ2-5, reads SQTIHQWPATLVQPVGSPLSLECTVEGTSNPNLYWYRQAAGRGLQLLFYSVGIGQISSEVPQNLSASRPQDRQFILSSKKLLLSDSGFYLCAWSVGLEETQYFGPGTRLLVL.

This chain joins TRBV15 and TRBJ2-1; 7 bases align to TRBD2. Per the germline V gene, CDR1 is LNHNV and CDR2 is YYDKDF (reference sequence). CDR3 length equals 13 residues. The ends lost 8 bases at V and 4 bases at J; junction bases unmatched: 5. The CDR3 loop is CATGAGEYNEQFF. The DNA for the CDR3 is TGTGCCACCGGCGCGGGAGAATACAATGAGCAGTTCTTC.

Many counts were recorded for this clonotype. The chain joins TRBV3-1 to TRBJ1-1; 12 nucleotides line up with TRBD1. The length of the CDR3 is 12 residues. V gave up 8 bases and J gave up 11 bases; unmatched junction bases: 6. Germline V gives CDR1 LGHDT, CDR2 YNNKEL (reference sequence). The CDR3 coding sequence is TGTGCCAGCGGGACAGGGGGCATCGGGGCTTTCTTT. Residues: CASGTGGIGAFF.

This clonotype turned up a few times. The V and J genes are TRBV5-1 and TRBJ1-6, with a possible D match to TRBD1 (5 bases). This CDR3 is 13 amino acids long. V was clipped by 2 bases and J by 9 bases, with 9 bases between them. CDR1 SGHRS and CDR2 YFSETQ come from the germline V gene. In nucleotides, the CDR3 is TGCGCCAGCAGCTTCGACAGAGGTTCACCCCTCCACTTT. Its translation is CASSFDRGSPLHF.

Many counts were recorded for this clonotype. This chain's CDR3 is CASRKPGLAAQFF. The CDR3 DNA follows: TGTGCCAGCAGAAAGCCCGGACTAGCGGCGCAGTTCTTC. The chain couples TRBV7-2 to TRBJ2-1; 10 positions agree with TRBD2. CDR1 and CDR2 from the germline V gene are SGHTA and FQGNSA. This CDR3 contains 13 residues. With V trimmed by 6 bases and J by 12 bases, 8 bases remained unmatched.

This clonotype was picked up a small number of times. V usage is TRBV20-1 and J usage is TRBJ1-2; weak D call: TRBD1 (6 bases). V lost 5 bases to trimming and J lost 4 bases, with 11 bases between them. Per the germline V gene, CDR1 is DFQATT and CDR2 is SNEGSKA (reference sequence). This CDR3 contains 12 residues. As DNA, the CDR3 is TGCAGTGCTCCGCGGACAGCCTATGGCTACACCTTC. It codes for CSAPRTAYGYTF.

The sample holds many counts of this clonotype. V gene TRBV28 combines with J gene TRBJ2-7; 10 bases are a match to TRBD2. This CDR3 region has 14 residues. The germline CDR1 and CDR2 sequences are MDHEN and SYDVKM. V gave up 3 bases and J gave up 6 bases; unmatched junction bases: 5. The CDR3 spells CASSFGLAGAEQYF. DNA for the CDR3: TGTGCCAGCAGTTTTGGGCTAGCGGGAGCCGAGCAGTACTTC. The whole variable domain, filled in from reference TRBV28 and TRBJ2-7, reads DVKVTQSSRYLVKRTGEKVFLECVQDMDHENMFWYRQDPGLGLRLIYFSYDVKMKEKGDIPEGYSVSREKKERFSLILESASTNQTSMYLCASSFGLAGAEQYFGPGTRLTVT.

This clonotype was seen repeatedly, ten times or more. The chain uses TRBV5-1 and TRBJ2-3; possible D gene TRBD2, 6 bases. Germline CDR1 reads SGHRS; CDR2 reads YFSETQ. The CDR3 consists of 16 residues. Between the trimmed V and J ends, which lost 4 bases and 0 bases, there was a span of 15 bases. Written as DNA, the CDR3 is TGCGCCAGCAGCGCGAGCCCTAGCGAAAGCACAGATACGCAGTATTTT. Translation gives CASSASPSESTDTQYF.

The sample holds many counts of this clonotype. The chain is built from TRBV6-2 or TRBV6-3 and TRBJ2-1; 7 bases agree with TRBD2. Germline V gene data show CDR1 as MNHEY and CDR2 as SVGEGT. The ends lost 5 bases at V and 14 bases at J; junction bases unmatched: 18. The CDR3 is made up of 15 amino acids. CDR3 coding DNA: TGTGCCAGCAGTCCCACCGGACTAGTCCGGAGCAGGGAGTTCTTC. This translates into CASSPTGLVRSREFF.

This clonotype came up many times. This CDR3 reads CSARRLPSGPPFSPYEQYF. As DNA, the CDR3 is TGCAGTGCTAGAAGGTTGCCTAGCGGGCCACCATTCAGCCCTTACGAGCAGTACTTC. The chain carries TRBV20-1 and TRBJ2-7; 8 bases align to TRBD2. This CDR3 region has 19 residues. Germline V gene lookup returns CDR1 DFQATT and CDR2 SNEGSKA (reference sequence). V trimming: 2 bases; J trimming: 4 bases; junction bases outside the gene matches: 22.

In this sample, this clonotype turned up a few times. The CDR3: CSATGLAGVGEQFF. Written as DNA, the CDR3 is TGCAGTGCCACAGGACTAGCGGGAGTAGGTGAGCAGTTCTTC. V and J are TRBV20-1 and TRBJ2-1, with 13 bases that match TRBD2. Germline loops: CDR1 DFQATT, CDR2 SNEGSKA (reference sequence). This CDR3 spans 14 amino acids. Trimming removed 6 bases from V and 9 bases from J; junction bases left unmatched: 8.

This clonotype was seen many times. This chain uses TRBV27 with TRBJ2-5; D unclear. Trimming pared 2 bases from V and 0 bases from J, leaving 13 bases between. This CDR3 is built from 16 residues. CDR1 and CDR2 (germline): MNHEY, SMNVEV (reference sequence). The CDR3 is CASSLGTPSYQETQYF. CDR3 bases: TGTGCCAGCAGTTTAGGAACACCTTCGTACCAAGAGACCCAGTACTTC.

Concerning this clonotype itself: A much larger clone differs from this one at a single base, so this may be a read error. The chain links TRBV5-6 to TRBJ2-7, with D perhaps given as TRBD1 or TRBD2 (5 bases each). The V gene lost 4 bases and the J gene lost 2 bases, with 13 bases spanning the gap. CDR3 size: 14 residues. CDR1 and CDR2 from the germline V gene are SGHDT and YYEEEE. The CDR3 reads CASSAGTHTYEQYF. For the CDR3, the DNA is TGTGCCAGCAGCGCCGGGACCCACACCTACGAGCAGTACTTC.

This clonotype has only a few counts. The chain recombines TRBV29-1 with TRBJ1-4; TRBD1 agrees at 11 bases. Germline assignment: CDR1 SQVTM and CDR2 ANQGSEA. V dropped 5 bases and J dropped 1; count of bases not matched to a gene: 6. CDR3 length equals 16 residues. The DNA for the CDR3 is TGCAGCGTTCGGGACAGGGGGAATTTAACTAATGAAAAACTGTTTTTT. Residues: CSVRDRGNLTNEKLFF.

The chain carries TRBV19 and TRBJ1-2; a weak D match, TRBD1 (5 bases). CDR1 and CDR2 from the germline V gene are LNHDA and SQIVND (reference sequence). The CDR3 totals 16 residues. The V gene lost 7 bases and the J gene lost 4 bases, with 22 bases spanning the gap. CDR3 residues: CASIRDSRIGSYGYTF. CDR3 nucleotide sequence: TGTGCCAGTATCCGGGACTCACGAATCGGGAGCTATGGCTACACCTTC.

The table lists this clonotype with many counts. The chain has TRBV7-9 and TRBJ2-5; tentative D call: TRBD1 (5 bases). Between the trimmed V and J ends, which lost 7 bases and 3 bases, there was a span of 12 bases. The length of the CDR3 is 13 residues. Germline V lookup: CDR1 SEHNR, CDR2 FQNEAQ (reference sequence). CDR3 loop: CASTLGVEETQYF. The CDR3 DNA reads TGTGCCAGCACCCTAGGGGTCGAAGAGACCCAGTACTTC.

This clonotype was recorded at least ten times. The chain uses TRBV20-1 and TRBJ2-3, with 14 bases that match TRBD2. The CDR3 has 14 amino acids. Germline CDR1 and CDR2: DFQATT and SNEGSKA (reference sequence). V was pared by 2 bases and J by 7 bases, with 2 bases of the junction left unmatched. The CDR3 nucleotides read TGCAGTGCTAGAAGACTAGCGGGGGGGTATACGCAGTATTTT. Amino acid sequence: CSARRLAGGYTQYF.

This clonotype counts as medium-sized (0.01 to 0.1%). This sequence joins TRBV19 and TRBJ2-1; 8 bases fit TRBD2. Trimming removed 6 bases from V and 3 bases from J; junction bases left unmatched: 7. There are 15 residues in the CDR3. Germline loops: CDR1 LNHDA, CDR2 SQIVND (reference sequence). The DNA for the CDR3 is TGTGCCAGTAGGCTACTAGCGGATGACTACAATGAGCAGTTCTTC. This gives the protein CASRLLADDYNEQFF.

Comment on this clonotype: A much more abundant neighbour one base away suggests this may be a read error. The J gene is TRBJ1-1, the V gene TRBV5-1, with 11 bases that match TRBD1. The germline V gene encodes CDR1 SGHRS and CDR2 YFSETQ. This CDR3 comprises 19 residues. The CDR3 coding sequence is TGCGCCAGCAGCCCATGGACAGGGGGCGCTAGGCAGGCGAACACTGAAGATTTCTTT. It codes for CASSPWTGGARQANTEDFF.

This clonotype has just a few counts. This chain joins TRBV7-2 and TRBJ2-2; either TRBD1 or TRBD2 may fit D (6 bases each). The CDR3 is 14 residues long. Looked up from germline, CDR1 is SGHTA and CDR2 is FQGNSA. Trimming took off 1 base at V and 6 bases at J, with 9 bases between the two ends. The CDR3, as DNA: TGTGCCAGCAGCTTAGTAGGGGGGCCCGGGGAGCTGTTTTTT. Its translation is CASSLVGGPGELFF. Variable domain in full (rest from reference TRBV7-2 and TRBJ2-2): GAGVSQSPSNKVTEKGKDVELRCDPISGHTALYWYRQSLGQGLEFLIYFQGNSAPDKSGLPSDRFSAERTGGSVSTLTIQRTQQEDSAVYLCASSLVGGPGELFFGEGSRLTVL.

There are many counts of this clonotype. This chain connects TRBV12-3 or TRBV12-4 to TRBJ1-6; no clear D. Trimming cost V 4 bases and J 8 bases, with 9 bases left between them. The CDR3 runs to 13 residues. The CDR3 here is CASSSTRDSPLHF. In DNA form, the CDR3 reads TGTGCCAGCAGTTCTACACGGGATTCACCCCTCCACTTT.

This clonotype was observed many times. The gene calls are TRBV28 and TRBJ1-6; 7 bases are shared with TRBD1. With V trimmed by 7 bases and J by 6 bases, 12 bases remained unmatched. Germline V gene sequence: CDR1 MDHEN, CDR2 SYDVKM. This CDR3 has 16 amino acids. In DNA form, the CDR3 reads TGTGCCAGCACCCTGAGTCAAGAGGGGGCTAATTCACCCCTCCACTTT. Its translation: CASTLSQEGANSPLHF. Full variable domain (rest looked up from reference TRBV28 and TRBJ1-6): DVKVTQSSRYLVKRTGEKVFLECVQDMDHENMFWYRQDPGLGLRLIYFSYDVKMKEKGDIPEGYSVSREKKERFSLILESASTNQTSMYLCASTLSQEGANSPLHFGNGTRLTVT.

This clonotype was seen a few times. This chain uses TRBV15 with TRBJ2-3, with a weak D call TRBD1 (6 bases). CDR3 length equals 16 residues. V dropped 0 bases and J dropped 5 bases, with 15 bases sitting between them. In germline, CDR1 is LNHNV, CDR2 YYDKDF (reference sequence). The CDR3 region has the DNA TGTGCCACCAGCAGAGACGAGGGGGTCACCCGAGATACGCAGTATTTT. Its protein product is CATSRDEGVTRDTQYF.

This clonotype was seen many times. CDR3 nucleotides: TGTGCCAGCAGCTTAGTACAGAGCACAGATACGCAGTATTTT. Protein: CASSLVQSTDTQYF. This sequence joins TRBV7-8 and TRBJ2-3; D unresolved. The V gene's germline CDR1 is SGHVS and CDR2 FQNEAQ. The CDR3 spans 14 residues. V lost 1 base and J lost 0, with 5 bases in between.

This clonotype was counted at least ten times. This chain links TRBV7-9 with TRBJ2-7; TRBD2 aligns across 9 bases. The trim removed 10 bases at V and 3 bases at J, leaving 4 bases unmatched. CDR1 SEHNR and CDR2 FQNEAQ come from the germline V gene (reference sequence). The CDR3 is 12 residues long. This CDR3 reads CATNSGSYEQYF. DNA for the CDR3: TGTGCCACGAATAGCGGGAGCTACGAGCAGTACTTC.

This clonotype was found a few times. CDR3 sequence: CASRWTESNTGELFF. The CDR3 DNA reads as TGTGCCAGCAGATGGACGGAATCGAACACCGGGGAGCTGTTTTTT. The chain couples TRBV28 to TRBJ2-2; D gene unclear. There are 15 residues in the CDR3. The germline V gene has CDR1 MDHEN and CDR2 SYDVKM. The V end lost 6 bases, the J end lost 0 bases, and 11 bases lay between the germline ends.

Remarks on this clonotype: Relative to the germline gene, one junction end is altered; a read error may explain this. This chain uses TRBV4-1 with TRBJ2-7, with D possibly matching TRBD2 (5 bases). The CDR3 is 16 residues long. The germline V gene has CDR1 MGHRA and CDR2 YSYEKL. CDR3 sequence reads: CASSQDPIGELYELYF. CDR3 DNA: TGCGCCAGCAGCCAAGATCCGATCGGGGAACTCTACGAGCTGTACTTC.

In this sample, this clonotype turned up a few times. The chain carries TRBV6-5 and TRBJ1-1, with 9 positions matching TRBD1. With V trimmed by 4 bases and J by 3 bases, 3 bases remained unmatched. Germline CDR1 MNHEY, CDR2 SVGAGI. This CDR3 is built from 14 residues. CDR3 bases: TGTGCCAGCAGTTGGGACAGGGAGGACACTGAAGCTTTCTTT. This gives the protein CASSWDREDTEAFF.